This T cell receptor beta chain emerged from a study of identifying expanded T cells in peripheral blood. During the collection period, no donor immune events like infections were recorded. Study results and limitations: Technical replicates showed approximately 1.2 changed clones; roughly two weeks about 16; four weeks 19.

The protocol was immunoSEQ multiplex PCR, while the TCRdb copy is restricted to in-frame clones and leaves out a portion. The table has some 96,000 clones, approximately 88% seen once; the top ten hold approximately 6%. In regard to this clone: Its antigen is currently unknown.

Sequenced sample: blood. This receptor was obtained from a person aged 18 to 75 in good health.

DNA of the CDR3: TGTGCCAGCAGTCCGGGACAGGAATATGGCTACACCTTC. This gives the protein CASSPGQEYGYTF. V is TRBV6-5 and J is TRBJ1-2, with 8 bases that match TRBD1. This CDR3 has 13 amino acids. CDR1 MNHEY and CDR2 SVGAGI come from the germline V gene. The V and J ends lost 5 bases and 5 bases, in that order; junction bases with no gene match: 4.